This T cell receptor (beta chain) derives from a study of shared clonotypes between healthy human individuals. The CDR3 totals 14 residues. With 2 bases removed from V and 10 bases from J, the gap between germline ends came to 15 bases. Germline V lookup: CDR1 SGHTA, CDR2 FQGTGA. Only in-frame clones appear in the TCRdb table, and some are missing; sequencing was by immunoSEQ multiplex PCR. The sample holds about 92,000 clones, approximately 63% seen once. The TCR comes from a young man in good health. The sample comprised memory CD8+ T cells sorted from blood. The subset is: CD45RO+ cells pooled with CCR7-negative TemRA cells. The rearrangement links TRBV7-3 to TRBJ2-1; no definite D call. The CDR3 is CASSLGFGAEEQFF. DNA of the CDR3: TGTGCCAGCAGCTTAGGTTTTGGAGCAGAGGAGCAGTTCTTC.